These T cell receptor beta chains were read from a single sample in a study of blood T cells in healthy people across ages. TCRdb passed the 5' RACE reads through MiXCR, listing each CDR3 protein once. Among 650,000 to 1,000,000 distinct CDR3 sequences listed, approximately 35% were seen once. Material for sequencing was blood. The origin of the receptors is a man younger than 35 in good health. Both conserved end residues are part of each CDR3. The D gene is left open where the match is weak. Clone size appears in some rows only: once, few, many, or a class for an expanded clone.

>TRBV12-3/TRBV12-4|NA|TRBJ2-3|many
TGTGCCAGCAGTCCTCACCCGGGCCTTACAGTCGATACGCAGTATTTT
CASSPHPGLTVDTQYF
>TRBV9|NA|TRBJ2-1|few
TGTGCCAGCAGCGTAGAGGAGAGAGGGACCTACTCCTACAATGAGCAGTTCTTC
CASSVEERGTYSYNEQFF
>TRBV20-1|TRBD1|TRBJ2-3|few
TGCAGTGCTAGAGGAACGGGACAGGAGACCACAGATACGCAGTATTTT
CSARGTGQETTDTQYF
>TRBV30|NA|TRBJ1-2|NA
TGTGCCTGGACCCGCGCGTCCTATGGCTACACCTTC
CAWTRASYGYTF
>TRBV4-3|NA|TRBJ2-7|NA
TGCGCCAGCAGCCAACGGGACACTTTAACCTACGAGCAGTACTTC
CASSQRDTLTYEQYF
>TRBV29-1|NA|TRBJ1-4|NA
TGCAGCGCCGTGGGTGAAGAAAAACTGTTTTTT
CSAVGEEKLFF
>TRBV3-1|TRBD1|TRBJ2-1|many
TGTGCCAGCAGCCAACCCGGACAGGGCACCTACAATGAGCAGTTCTTC
CASSQPGQGTYNEQFF
>TRBV9|TRBD2|TRBJ2-3|NA
TGTGCCAGCAGCGTAGGGGGGGGGAACACAGATACGCAGTATTTT
CASSVGGGNTDTQYF
>TRBV25-1|NA|TRBJ1-2|NA
TGTGCCAGCAGTGTACCGGGGATGAACTATGGCTACACCTTC
CASSVPGMNYGYTF
>TRBV12-5|TRBD1|TRBJ1-2|few
TGTGCTAGTGGTGACAGGGTCGGCGGCTACACCTTC
CASGDRVGGYTF
>TRBV7-2|NA|TRBJ2-5|few
TGTGCCAGCAGCTTAGTACCCGGGGAGACCCAGTACTTC
CASSLVPGETQYF
>TRBV7-2|NA|TRBJ1-2|NA
TGTGCCAGCAGCTTCCGACAGCCTGTCAACTATGGCTACACCTTC
CASSFRQPVNYGYTF
>TRBV12-3/TRBV12-4|TRBD2|TRBJ2-7|NA
TGTGCCAGCGCTGGACTAGCGGGGAGGAATGAGCAGTACTTC
CASAGLAGRNEQYF
>TRBV5-1|NA|TRBJ2-5|NA
TGCGCCAGCAGCTTCGAAGGGATTGGTACGGTCAATGAGCAGTACTTC
CASSFEGIGTVNEQYF
>TRBV11-2|NA|TRBJ2-7|NA
TGTGCCAGCAGCCCCCCCTTTGGTACGGCTGTAGAGACCCGGTACTTC
CASSPPFGTAVETRYF
>TRBV20-1|NA|TRBJ2-1|NA
TGCAGTGCCAGCGCAGGGCAAGGCTCCTACAATGAGCAGTTCTTC
CSASAGQGSYNEQFF
>TRBV30|NA|TRBJ2-6|NA
TGTGCCTGGGCCCGCTCGTCGATTACCAGCGTCCTGACTTTC
CAWARSSITSVLTF
>TRBV12-3/TRBV12-4|NA|TRBJ1-5|NA
TGTGCCAGCAGTTTAGTTGTGGGGATTGGACAGCCCCAGCATTTT
CASSLVVGIGQPQHF
>TRBV10-3|NA|TRBJ1-5|few
TGTGCCATCAGGGGTAGCGCGAGCAATCAGCCCCAGCATTTT
CAIRGSASNQPQHF
>TRBV28|TRBD2|TRBJ2-3|few
TGTGCCAGCAGTTGGCGGGGGAGTGCAGATACGCAGTATTTT
CASSWRGSADTQYF
>TRBV14|TRBD1|TRBJ2-7|NA
TGTGCCATCTCCCCGGACAGGACCTACGAGCAGTACTTC
CAISPDRTYEQYF
>TRBV2|TRBD2|TRBJ2-3|NA
TGTGCCAGCAGGTTGACTAGCGGGGGGGCCCGTAACTCAGATACGCAGTATTTT
CASRLTSGGARNSDTQYF
>TRBV11-2|NA|TRBJ1-5|NA
TGTGCCAGCAGCCCCGCCCAGGGATCCCCTCATCAGCCCCAGCATTTT
CASSPAQGSPHQPQHF
>TRBV6-6|NA|TRBJ2-1|NA
TGTGCCAGCAGCCCTCGGGGCCCTGGGTACAATGAGCAGTTCTTC
CASSPRGPGYNEQFF
>TRBV7-2|NA|TRBJ1-1|NA
TGTGCCAGCAGCTTGGACAGAATAGACCAAGCTTTCTTT
CASSLDRIDQAFF
>TRBV12-3/TRBV12-4|NA|TRBJ2-4|few
TGTGCCAGCAGTTTACGGGGACGTAACATTCAGTACTTC
CASSLRGRNIQYF
>TRBV6-1|NA|TRBJ1-5|few
TGTGCCAGCAGTGACCGCCCAGGGGCAATCAATCAGCCCCAGCATTTT
CASSDRPGAINQPQHF
>TRBV4-3|TRBD1|TRBJ1-6|NA
TGCGCCAGCAGCCCGACAGGGTCGGGCTCACCCCTCCACTTT
CASSPTGSGSPLHF
>TRBV20-1|NA|TRBJ2-3|NA
TGCAGTGCTAGACCCATTACGGGGGGCCCGGATACGCAGTATTTT
CSARPITGGPDTQYF
>TRBV2|NA|TRBJ2-1|few
TGTGCCAGCAGTTCCATAGGGGGGAAAAACAATGAGCAGTTCTTC
CASSSIGGKNNEQFF
>TRBV12-3/TRBV12-4|NA|TRBJ1-5|many
TGTGCCAGCAGTTTCCGAAAATGGGACAGCAATCAGCCCCAGCATTTT
CASSFRKWDSNQPQHF
>TRBV11-2|TRBD1|TRBJ2-1|NA
TGTGCCAGCAGCCGGGACAGCTACTCCTACGAGCAGTTCTTC
CASSRDSYSYEQFF
>TRBV4-3|TRBD1|TRBJ1-2|NA
TGCGCCAGCAGCCAAGAGTTGACAGGGGCCTATGGCTACACCTTC
CASSQELTGAYGYTF
>TRBV20-1|TRBD2|TRBJ2-7|few
TGCAGTGCTAGAGGCCACGGGACTAGCGGGACCTACGAGCAGTACTTC
CSARGHGTSGTYEQYF
>TRBV7-8|NA|TRBJ1-1|NA
TGTGCCAGCAGTCCAGGGTGGGTCGCTTTCTTT
CASSPGWVAFF
>TRBV27|NA|TRBJ1-2|NA
TGTGTCAGCAGTCGACGGGACACCCTAGGCTACACCTTC
CVSSRRDTLGYTF
>TRBV20-1|TRBD1|TRBJ1-5|few
TGCAGTGCTAGAGATGACAGGGGGGATCAGCCCCAGCATTTT
CSARDDRGDQPQHF
>TRBV20-1|TRBD1|TRBJ1-5|NA
TGCAGTGCTGACCCGCCGGGACAGTACAATCAGCCCCAGCATTTT
CSADPPGQYNQPQHF
>TRBV4-3|NA|TRBJ1-6|NA
TGCGCCAGCAGCCAAGATTATGAGCCCCGACCCTCACCCCTCCACTTT
CASSQDYEPRPSPLHF
>TRBV11-2|NA|TRBJ1-1|NA
TGTGCCAGCAGCTTAGTAAGAACCCCTGAGGGGGACATGGGTCGGGGCACTGAAGCTTTCTTT
CASSLVRTPEGDMGRGTEAFF
>TRBV12-3/TRBV12-4|NA|TRBJ2-5|many
TGTGCCAGCAGTTTAGGGGGTAATGTTGAGACCCAGTACTTC
CASSLGGNVETQYF
>TRBV4-3|TRBD1|TRBJ2-7|once
TGCGCCAGCAGCCAAGATATCACAGGGGGTCGAGTTAACATTCGGTACTTC
CASSQDITGGRVNIRYF
>TRBV20-1|TRBD2|TRBJ2-7|NA
TGCAGTGCTCGCCCACTAGCGGGGACTCCGACCGCCTACGAGCAGTACTTC
CSARPLAGTPTAYEQYF
>TRBV4-2|NA|TRBJ2-3|many
TGTGCCAGCAGCCCGCGGGCTAGCGGCACAGATACGCAGTATTTT
CASSPRASGTDTQYF
>TRBV7-9|NA|TRBJ1-4|once
TGTGCCAGCAGCAGCCGGACGTCAACTAATGAAAAACTGTTTTTT
CASSSRTSTNEKLFF
>TRBV20-1|NA|TRBJ2-7|NA
TGCAGTGCCCCCAGGGCAGGGAACGGCGAGCAGTACTTC
CSAPRAGNGEQYF
>TRBV20-1|TRBD1|TRBJ2-1|NA
TGCAGTGCTACTATCCGGGACAGGGGGCACTACAATGAGCAGTTGTTC
CSATIRDRGHYNEQLF
>TRBV29-1|NA|TRBJ1-4|few
TGCAGCGTCTCGGTGGGGCCCGGGGGAGAAAAACTGTTTTTT
CSVSVGPGGEKLFF
>TRBV9|NA|TRBJ1-5|NA
TGTGCCAGCAGCGTAGGGCCAGGCCGTATGGCGCCCCAGCATTTT
CASSVGPGRMAPQHF
>TRBV2|NA|TRBJ2-1|NA
TGTGCCACGAGGGGAGCGGGACAGGTATTCAATGAGCAGTTCTTC
CATRGAGQVFNEQFF
>TRBV20-1|NA|TRBJ1-4|few
TGCAGTGCTCGAACTAAGGGGTGGGGGGAAAAACTGTTTTTT
CSARTKGWGEKLFF
>TRBV7-2|TRBD1|TRBJ2-5|NA
TGTGCCAGCAGCCGCGACAGGGAGCAAGAGACCCAGTACTTC
CASSRDREQETQYF
>TRBV7-2|NA|TRBJ2-3|NA
TGTGCCAGCAGCTGGGACCAGGGGGATACGCAGTATTTT
CASSWDQGDTQYF